This T cell receptor beta chain was recorded in a study of long-term antiretroviral therapy in people with HIV (dated by TCRdb to 2021 to 2024). Turning to the overall study: Collection of the earliest samples took place about a decade ahead of the 2015 WHO recommendation for immediate ART, at a time when ART was typically delayed until CD4 counts fell. About 40% of the 30 participants with HIV were female. A retrospective serial study tested whether ART initiation and durable HIV suppression were associated with changes in peripheral blood TRB repertoire composition and diversity. A total of roughly 200 cryopreserved PBMC samples came from 30 adults with confirmed HIV infection and were collected serially over a mean of roughly 6 years (range 1-12). No cross-contamination during QIAcube processing was seen in test extractions of a monoclonal T-cell line run alongside 30 to 35 polyclonal samples. General findings and caveats noted by the study authors: Expanded TRB clones identified before ART initiation dominated the repertoire across all time points, though the dominance fluctuated and decreased in many PLHIV after ART. Inferences about post-ART repertoire changes were limited because no data were available on ART adherence, viral resistance or therapy changes. The samples were dated from about 2003 to 2017, and the ART regimens that were used may be less effective than current ART regimens. Unsorted PBMC were profiled instead of sorted CD4+ and CD8+ T cells because pre-ART samples had limited cell numbers. Because PBMC availability was limited, only the TCR beta chain was sequenced, with no alpha chain pairing. Starting ART was linked to a significant rise in TRB diversity, yet even after long-term ART the diversity remained significantly lower than in transplant donor controls. HIV repertoires had narrower CDR3 length ranges than controls, and the network structure suggested an antigen-experienced repertoire that shifted only slightly toward naive after ART.

The immunoSEQ hsTCRB v3.0 assay was used at survey level resolution to sequence the TRB variable region. TRB sequencing targeted a depth of 40,000-50,000 T-cell genomes per sample. Pooled TRB libraries were sequenced on an Illumina MiSeq with a v3 150-cycle kit. On the authors' methods: Analysis of repertoires was carried out in R inside a reproducible Nextflow workflow spanning QC, data transformation and analysis. LymphoSeq2, an R package for exploring AIRR-Seq data, was used to implement the custom analyses. A few samples that yielded fewer than 5000 total TRB sequences were excluded, so that some 190 HIV repertoires were analyzed. Of the roughly 180 retained HIV repertoires, almost 60 were collected before and 120 to 130 after ART initiation. Repertoires were downsampled to 5000 TRB nucleotide sequences, and summary statistics were averaged over 100 downsampling iterations. The analysis kept only TRB sequences whose CDR3 regions were at least seven amino acids long. Diversity was assessed using a clonality score derived from Shannon entropy and using the Gini coefficient. In repertoire networks, the top 5000 CDR3 amino acid sequences were linked whenever an edit distance of one separated two sequences. For TRB CDR3 amino acid sequences, GLIPH2 was used to predict antigen specificity groups and MHC restriction. CDR3 amino acid sequences were matched against VDJdb and McPAS-TCR to flag known CMV, EBV, HIV or tissue antigen associations. Pre-ART, post-ART and control groups were compared with Wilcoxon signed-rank tests and Holm-Bonferroni correction. TCRdb retrieved this table from immuneACCESS and kept in-frame rearrangements only. Not all clones are present; in checked studies, unresolved V genes account for under half, and no reason is known for the remainder. V and J calls and clone size are those listed in that table; D and trimming were worked out from the DNA. The sample contains about 40,000 clones, roughly nine tenths of them found a single time. The ten largest account for around 5.4% of the sample.

To be included, a participant needed at least one PBMC sample from before ART initiation plus at least two post-ART samples. Treatment was received in the United States of America by all participants with HIV. Before DNA extraction, cryopreserved samples of roughly 0.85-11 million PBMC were thawed and then washed. At the time of the earliest PBMC sample, participants with HIV were aged between roughly 20 and 55 years. Each participant contributed PBMC samples from 1-4 timepoints before ART initiation and 2-8 timepoints after ART initiation, with a median of 7 samples. For every participant, serial HIV viral load, CD4+ T-cell count, ART history and demographic data were obtained. A Qiagen kit on a QIAcube was used to extract genomic DNA from unsorted PBMC, with samples processed in batches of 12. V is cut by 4 bases and J by 6 bases, and the space between the germline ends is 13 bases. The CDR1 and CDR2 encoded by the germline V gene are SGHRS and YFSETQ. Including cysteine and phenylalanine, the CDR3 has 13 amino acids. Only the CDR3 part of the read is kept: 39 bases, read in frame from the first base.

With regard to this clone: Its specific antigen is unknown. No per-base quality is available; no much larger clone lies one base away.

The receptor's source is a woman in her fifties or sixties with HIV. This material consisted of unsorted PBMCs, taken 0.1 years before starting antiretroviral therapy. The chain is encoded by TRBV5-1 joined to TRBJ1-1, and the D gene may be TRBD1, 6 bases matching. DNA sequence: TGCGCCAGCAGCCAACAGGGTATCCCTGAAGCTTTCTTT. This encodes CASSQQGIPEAFF.